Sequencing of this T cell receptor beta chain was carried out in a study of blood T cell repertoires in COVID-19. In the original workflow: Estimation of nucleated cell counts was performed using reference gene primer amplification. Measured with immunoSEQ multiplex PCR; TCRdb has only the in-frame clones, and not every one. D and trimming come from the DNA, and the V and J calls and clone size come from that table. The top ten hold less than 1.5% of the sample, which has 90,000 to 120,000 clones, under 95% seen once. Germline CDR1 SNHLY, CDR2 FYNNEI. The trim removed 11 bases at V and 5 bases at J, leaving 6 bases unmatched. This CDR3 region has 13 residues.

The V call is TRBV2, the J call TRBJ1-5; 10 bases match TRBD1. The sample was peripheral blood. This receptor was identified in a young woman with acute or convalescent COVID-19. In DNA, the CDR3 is TGTGCCCTGGGACAGGGGAGGTATCAGCCCCAGCATTTT. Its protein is CALGQGRYQPQHF.